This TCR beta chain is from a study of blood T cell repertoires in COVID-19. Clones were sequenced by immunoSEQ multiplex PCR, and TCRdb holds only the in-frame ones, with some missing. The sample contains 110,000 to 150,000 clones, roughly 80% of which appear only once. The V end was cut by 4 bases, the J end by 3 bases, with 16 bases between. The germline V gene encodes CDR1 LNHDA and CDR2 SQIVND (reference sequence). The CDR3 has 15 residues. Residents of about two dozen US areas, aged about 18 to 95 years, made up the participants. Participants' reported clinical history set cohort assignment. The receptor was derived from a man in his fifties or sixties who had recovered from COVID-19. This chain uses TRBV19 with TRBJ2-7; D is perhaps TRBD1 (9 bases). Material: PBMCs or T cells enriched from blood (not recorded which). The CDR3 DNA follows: TGTGCCAGTAGTAACGACAGGGGGACTAGCTACGAGCAGTACTTC. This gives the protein CASSNDRGTSYEQYF.